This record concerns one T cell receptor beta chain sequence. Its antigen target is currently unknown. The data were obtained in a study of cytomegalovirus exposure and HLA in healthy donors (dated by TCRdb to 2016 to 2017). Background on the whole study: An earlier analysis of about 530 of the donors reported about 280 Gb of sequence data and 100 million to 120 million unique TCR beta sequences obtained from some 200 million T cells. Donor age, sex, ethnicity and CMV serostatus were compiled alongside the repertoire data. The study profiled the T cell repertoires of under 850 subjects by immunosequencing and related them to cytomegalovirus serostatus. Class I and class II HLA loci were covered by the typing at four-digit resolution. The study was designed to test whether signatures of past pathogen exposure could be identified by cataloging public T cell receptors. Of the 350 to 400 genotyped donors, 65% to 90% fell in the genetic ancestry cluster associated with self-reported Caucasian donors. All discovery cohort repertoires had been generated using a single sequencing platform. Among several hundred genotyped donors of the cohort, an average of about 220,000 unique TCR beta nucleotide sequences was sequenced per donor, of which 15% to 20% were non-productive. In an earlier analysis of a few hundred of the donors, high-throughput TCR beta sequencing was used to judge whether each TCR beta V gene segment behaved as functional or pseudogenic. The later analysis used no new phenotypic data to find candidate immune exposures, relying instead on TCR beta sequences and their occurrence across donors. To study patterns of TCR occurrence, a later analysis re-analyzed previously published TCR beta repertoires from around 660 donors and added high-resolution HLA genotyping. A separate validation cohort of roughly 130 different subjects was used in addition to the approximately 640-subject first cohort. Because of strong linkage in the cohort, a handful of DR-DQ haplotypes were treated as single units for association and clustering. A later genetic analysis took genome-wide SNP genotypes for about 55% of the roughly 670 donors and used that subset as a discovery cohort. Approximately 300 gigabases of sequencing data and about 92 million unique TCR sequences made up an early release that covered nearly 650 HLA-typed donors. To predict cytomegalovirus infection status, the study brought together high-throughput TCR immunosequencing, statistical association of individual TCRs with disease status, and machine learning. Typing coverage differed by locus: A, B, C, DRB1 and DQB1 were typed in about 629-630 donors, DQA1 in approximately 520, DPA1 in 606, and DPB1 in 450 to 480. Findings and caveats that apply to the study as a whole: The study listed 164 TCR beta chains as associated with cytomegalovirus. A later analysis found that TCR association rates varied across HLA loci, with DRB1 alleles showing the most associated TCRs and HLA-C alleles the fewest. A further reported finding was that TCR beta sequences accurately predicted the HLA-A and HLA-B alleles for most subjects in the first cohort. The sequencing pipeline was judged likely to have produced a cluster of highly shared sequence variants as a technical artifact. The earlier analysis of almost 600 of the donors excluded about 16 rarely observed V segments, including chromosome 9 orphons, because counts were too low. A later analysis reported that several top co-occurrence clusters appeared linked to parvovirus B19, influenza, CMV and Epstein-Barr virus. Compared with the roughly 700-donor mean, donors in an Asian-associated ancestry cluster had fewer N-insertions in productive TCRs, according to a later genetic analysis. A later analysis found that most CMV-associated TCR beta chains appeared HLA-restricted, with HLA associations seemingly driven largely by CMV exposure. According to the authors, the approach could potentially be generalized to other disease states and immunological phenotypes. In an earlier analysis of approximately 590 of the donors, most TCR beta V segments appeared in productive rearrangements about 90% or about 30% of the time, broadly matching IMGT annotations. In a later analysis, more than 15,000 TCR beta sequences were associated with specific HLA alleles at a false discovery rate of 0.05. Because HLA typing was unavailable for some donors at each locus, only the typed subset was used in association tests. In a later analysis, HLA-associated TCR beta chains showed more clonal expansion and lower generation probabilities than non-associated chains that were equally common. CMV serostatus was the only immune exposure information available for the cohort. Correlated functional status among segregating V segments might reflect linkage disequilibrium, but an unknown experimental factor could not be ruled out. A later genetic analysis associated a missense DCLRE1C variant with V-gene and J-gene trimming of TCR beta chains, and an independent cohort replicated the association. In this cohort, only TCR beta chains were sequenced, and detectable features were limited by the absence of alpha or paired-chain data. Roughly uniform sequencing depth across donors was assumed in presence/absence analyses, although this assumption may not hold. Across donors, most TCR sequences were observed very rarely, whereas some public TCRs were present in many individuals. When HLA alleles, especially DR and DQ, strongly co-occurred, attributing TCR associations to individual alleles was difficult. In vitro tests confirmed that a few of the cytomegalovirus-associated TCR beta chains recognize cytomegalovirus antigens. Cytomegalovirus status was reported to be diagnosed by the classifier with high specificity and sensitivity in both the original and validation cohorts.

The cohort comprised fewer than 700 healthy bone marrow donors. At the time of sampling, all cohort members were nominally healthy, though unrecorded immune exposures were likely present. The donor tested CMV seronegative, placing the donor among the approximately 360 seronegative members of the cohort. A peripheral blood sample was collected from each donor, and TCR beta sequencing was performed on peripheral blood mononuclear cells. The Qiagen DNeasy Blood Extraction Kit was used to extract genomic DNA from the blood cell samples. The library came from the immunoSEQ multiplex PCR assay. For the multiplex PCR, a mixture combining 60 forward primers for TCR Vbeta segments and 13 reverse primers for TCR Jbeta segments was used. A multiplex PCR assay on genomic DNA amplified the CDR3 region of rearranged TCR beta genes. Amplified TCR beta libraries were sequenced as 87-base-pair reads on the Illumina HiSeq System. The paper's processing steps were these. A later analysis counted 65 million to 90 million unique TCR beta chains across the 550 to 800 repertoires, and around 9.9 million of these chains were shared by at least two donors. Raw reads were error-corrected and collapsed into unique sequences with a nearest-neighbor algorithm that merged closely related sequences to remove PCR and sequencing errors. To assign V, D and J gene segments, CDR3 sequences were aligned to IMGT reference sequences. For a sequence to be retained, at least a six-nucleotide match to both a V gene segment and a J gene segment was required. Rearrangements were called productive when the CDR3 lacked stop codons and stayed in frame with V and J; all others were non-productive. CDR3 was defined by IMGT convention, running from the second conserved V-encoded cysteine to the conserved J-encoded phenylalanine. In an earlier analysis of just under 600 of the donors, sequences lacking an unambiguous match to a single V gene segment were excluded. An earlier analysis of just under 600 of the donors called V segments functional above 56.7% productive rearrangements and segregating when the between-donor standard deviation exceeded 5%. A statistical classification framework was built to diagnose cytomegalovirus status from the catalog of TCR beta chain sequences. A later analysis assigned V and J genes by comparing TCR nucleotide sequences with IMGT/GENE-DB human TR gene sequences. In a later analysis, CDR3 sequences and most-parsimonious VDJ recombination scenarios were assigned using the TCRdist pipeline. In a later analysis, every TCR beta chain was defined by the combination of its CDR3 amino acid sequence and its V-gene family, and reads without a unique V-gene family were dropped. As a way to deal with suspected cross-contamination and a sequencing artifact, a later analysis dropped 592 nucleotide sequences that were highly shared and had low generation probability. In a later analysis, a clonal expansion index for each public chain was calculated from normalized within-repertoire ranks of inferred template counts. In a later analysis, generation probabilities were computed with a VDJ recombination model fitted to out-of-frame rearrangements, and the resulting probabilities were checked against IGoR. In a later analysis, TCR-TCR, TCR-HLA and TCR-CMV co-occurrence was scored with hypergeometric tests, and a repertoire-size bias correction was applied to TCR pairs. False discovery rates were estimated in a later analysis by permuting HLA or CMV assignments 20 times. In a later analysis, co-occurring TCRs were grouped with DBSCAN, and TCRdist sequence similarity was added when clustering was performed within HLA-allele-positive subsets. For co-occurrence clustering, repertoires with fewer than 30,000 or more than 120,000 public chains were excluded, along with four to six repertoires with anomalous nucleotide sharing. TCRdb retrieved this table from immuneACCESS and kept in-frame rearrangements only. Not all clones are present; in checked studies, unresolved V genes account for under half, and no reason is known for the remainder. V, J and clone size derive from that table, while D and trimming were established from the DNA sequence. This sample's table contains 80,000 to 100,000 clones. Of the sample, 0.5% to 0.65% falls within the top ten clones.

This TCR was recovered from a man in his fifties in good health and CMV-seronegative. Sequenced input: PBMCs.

In nucleotides, the sequence is TGTGCCAGCAGGCGGACAGGGTCCCACGAGCAGTACTTC. Its translation is CASRRTGSHEQYF. Here the chain combines TRBV6-5 and TRBJ2-7; 8 bases in the junction line up with TRBD1. From a lookup of the germline V gene, CDR1 and CDR2 are MNHEY and SVGAGI. V ends up 6 bases short and J 5 bases short, with an unmatched junction base count of 6. The CDR3 contains 13 residues, cysteine and phenylalanine counted. Kept here is only the CDR3 DNA, which spans 39 bases and is read in frame from base 1.